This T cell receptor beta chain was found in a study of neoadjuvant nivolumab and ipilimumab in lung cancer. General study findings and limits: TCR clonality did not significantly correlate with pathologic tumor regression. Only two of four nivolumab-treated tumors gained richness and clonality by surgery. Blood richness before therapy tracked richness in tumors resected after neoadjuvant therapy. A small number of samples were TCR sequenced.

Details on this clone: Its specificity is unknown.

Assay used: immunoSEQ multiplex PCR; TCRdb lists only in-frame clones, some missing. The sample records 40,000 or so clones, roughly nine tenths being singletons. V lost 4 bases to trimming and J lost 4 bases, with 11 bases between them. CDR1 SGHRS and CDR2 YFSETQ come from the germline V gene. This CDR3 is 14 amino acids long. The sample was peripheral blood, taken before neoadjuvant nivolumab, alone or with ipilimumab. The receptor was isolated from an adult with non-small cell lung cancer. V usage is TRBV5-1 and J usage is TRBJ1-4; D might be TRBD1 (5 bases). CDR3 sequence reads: CASSLDTYNEKLFF. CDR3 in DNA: TGCGCCAGCAGCCTGGACACCTATAATGAAAAACTGTTTTTT.